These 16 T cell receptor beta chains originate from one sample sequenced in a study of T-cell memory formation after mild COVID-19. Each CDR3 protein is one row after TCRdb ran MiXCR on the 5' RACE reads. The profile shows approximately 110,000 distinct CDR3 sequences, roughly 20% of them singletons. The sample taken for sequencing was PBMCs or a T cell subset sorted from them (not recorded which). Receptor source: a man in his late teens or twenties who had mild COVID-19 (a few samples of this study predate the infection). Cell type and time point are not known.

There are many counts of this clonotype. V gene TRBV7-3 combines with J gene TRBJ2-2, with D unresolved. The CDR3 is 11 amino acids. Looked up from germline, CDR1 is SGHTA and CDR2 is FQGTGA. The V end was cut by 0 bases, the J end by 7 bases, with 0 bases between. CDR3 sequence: CASSLTGELFF. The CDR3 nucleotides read TGTGCCAGCAGCTTAACCGGGGAGCTGTTTTTT.

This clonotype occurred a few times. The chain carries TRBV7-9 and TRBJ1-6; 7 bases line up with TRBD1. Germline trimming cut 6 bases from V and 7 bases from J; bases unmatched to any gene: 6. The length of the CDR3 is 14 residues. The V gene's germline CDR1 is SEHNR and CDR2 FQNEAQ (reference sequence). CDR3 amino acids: CASSTGDVNSPLHF. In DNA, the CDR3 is TGTGCCAGCAGTACAGGGGATGTCAATTCACCCCTCCACTTT.

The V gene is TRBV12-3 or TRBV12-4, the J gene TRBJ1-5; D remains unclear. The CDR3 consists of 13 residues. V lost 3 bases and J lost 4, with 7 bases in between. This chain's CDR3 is CASSFWLNQPQHF. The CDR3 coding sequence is TGTGCCAGCAGTTTCTGGTTAAATCAGCCCCAGCATTTT.

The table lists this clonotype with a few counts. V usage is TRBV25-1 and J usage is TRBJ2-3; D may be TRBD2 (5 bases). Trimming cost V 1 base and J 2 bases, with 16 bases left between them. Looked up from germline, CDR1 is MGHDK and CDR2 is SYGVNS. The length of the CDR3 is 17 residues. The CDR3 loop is CASSESRRGENTDTQYF. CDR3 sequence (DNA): TGTGCCAGCAGTGAATCCCGCCGGGGAGAGAACACAGATACGCAGTATTTT.

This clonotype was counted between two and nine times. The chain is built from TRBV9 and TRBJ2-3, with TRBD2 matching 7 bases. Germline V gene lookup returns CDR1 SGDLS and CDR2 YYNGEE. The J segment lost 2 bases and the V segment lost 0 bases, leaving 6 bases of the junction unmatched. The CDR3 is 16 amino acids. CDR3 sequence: CASSVASSGFTDTQYF. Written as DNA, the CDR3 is TGTGCCAGCAGCGTAGCGTCTAGCGGTTTCACAGATACGCAGTATTTT.

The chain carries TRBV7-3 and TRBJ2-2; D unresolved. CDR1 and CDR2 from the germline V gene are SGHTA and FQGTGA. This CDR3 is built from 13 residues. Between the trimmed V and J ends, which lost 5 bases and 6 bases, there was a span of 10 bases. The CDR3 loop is CASSEKGSGELFF. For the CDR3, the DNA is TGTGCCAGCAGCGAAAAGGGCTCCGGGGAGCTGTTTTTT.

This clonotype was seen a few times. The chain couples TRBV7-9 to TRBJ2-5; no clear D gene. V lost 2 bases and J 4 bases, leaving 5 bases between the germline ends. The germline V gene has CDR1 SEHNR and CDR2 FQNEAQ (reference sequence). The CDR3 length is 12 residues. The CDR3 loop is CASSLIRETQYF. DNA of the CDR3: TGTGCCAGCAGCTTAATCAGAGAGACCCAGTACTTC.

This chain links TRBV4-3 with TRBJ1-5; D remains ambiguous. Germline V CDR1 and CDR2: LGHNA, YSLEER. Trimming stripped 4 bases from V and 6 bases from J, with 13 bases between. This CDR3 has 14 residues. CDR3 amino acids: CASSRISGSQPQHF. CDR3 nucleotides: TGCGCCAGCAGCCGGATTTCGGGGAGTCAGCCCCAGCATTTT.

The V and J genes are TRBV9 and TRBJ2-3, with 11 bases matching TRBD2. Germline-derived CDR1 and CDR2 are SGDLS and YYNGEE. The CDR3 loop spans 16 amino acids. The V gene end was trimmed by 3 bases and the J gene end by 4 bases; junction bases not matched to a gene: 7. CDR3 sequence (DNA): TGTGCCAGCAGCGAAGTCGGTAGCGGGGGGGCAGATACGCAGTATTTT. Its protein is CASSEVGSGGADTQYF. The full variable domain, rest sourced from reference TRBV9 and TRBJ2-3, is DSGVTQTPKHLITATGQRVTLRCSPRSGDLSVYWYQQSLDQGLQFLIQYYNGEERAKGNILERFSAQQFPDLHSELNLSSLELGDSALYFCASSEVGSGGADTQYFGPGTRLTVL.

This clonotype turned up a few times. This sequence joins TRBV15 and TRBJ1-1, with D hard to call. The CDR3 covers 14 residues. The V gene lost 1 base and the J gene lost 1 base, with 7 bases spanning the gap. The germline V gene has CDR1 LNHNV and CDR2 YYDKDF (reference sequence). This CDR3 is CATSRGRGNTEAFF. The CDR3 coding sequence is TGTGCCACCAGCAGAGGTCGGGGGAACACTGAAGCTTTCTTT.

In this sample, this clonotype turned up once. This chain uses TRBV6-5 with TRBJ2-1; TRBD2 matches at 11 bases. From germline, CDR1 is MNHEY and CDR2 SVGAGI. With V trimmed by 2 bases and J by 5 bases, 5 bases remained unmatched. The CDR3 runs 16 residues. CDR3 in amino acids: CASSYLAGGHDNEQFF. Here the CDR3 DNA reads TGTGCCAGCAGTTACCTAGCGGGGGGCCACGACAATGAGCAGTTCTTC.

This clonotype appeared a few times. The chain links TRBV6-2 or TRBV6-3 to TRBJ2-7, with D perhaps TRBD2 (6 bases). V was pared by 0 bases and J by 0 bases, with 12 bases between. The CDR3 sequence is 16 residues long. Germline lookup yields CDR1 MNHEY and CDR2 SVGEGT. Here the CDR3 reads CASSYSRLASSYEQYF. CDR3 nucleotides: TGTGCCAGCAGTTACTCTCGGCTAGCGAGCTCCTACGAGCAGTACTTC.

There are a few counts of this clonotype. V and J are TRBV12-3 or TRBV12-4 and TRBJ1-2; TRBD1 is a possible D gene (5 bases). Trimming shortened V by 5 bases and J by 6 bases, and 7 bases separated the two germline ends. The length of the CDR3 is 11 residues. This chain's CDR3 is CASSQTDGYTF. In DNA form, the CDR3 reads TGTGCCAGCAGTCAGACAGATGGCTACACCTTC.

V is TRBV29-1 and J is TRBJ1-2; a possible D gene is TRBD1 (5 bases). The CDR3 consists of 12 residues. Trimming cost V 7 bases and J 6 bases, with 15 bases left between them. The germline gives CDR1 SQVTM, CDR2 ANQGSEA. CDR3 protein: CSEGPRGDGYTF. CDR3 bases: TGCAGCGAGGGACCGAGAGGGGATGGCTACACCTTC.

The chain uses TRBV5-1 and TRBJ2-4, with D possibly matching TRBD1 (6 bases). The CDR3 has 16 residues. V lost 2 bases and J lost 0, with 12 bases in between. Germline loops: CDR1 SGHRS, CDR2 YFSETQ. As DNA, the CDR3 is TGCGCCAGCAGCTTCACAGGGTTCTCAGCCAAAAACATTCAGTACTTC. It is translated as CASSFTGFSAKNIQYF.

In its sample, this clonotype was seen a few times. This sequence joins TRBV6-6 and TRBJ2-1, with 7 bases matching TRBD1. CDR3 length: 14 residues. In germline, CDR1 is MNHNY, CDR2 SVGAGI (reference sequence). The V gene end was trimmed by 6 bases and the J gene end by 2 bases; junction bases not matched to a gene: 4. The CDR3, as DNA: TGTGCCAGCAGAACCGGGACAGCCTACAATGAGCAGTTCTTC. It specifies CASRTGTAYNEQFF.